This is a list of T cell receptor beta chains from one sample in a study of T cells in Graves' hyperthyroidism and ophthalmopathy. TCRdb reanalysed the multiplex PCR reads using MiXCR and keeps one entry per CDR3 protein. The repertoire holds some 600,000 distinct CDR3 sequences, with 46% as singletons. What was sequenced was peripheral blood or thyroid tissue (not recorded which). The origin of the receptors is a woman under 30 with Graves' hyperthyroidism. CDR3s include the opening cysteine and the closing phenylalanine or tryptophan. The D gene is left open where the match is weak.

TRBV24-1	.	CATRTGGPGGDTEAFF
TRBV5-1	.	CASRLQKTQYF
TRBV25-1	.	CASSQERTAYNSPLHF
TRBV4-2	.	CASSSPAGYEQYF
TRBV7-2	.	CASKQTAWDSPLHF
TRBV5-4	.	CASSSQGNEQYF
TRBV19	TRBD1	CASSMGWTGAYGYTF
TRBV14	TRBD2	CASSPVTSDRWDEQYF
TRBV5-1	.	CASNLGTTGELFF
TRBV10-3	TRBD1	CAISDEGAREKLFF
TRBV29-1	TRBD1	CSILTGDETGELFF
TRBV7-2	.	CASSLLWGAYEQYF
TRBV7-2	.	CASTFWVGGYNSPLHF
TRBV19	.	CASSIDKGGTQYF
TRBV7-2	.	CASSLDLTPNYGYTF
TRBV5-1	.	CASRPRPRNTEAFF
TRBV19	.	CASSIGGGWNTEAFF
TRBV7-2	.	CASSSGSGNTGELFF
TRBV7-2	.	CASSQARALQETQYF
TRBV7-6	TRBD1	CASSLGQGGEQYF
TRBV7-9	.	CASSFRTTVFF
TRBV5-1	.	CASSLRGEGHEKLFF
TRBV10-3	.	CAINGQDYGYTF
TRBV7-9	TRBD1	CASSLAIQGPYGANVLTF
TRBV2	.	CASSAWVRNQPQHF
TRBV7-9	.	CASRGQLNTGELFF
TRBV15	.	CATSRDRISGANVLTF
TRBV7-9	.	CASSLMGARVITF
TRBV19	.	CASSIRGSEAFF
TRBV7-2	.	CASSRRTVYSNQPQHF
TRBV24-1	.	CVTQKDTSYEQYF
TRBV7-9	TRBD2	CASSPTPGTSSGANVLTF
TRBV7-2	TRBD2	CASSYARREVWTGELFF
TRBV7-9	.	CASSPTQETQYF